Below, 18 T cell receptor beta chains from the same sample are listed, as sequenced in a study of blood T cells in healthy people across ages. With a J-beta primer mix and a sample-barcoded 5' primer, a second PCR ran about 6 to 11 cycles. TCRdb re-called the 5' RACE reads with MiXCR, one entry per CDR3 protein. Counted here are some 760,000 distinct CDR3 sequences, approximately 25% occurring once; the ten biggest clones make up approximately 4%. A further study also used this sample, focusing on T cells of mothers and their children.

The specimen sequenced was blood. The receptors here all came from a boy aged 5-17 years in good health.

The J gene is TRBJ2-3, the V gene TRBV10-3; either TRBD1 or TRBD2 may fit D (5 bases each). Germline CDR1 reads ENHRY; CDR2 reads SYGVKD. The CDR3 spans 15 residues. The ends were cut back, 4 bases at V and 0 bases at J, with 11 bases in the middle. For the CDR3, the DNA is TGTGCCATCAGTGTGGGACGACCTAGCACAGATACGCAGTATTTT. Its translation: CAISVGRPSTDTQYF.

The rearrangement uses TRBV7-2 and TRBJ2-1; 9 bases align to TRBD2. V was pared by 2 bases and J by 5 bases, with 7 bases of the junction left unmatched. Looked up from germline, CDR1 is SGHTA and CDR2 is FQGNSA. CDR3 length: 16 residues. CDR3: CASSLNAGGKNNEQFF. The DNA of the CDR3 is TGTGCCAGCAGCTTAAATGCGGGGGGGAAAAACAATGAGCAGTTCTTC.

Only a few counts were recorded for this clonotype. The chain couples TRBV4-1 to TRBJ1-1; the match to TRBD1 covers 8 bases. CDR1 and CDR2 (germline): MGHRA, YSYEKL. The J segment lost 6 bases and the V segment lost 4 bases, leaving 7 bases of the junction unmatched. The CDR3 contains 14 residues. Here the CDR3 DNA reads TGCGCCAGCAGCCCGGACAGGGCTAGCGCTGAAGCTTTCTTT. It encodes CASSPDRASAEAFF.

The chain has TRBV6-2 or TRBV6-3 and TRBJ2-7, with 8 nucleotides matching TRBD1. The CDR3 consists of 15 residues. V was clipped by 6 bases and J by 3 bases; unmatched bases: 10. Germline V lookup: CDR1 MNHEY, CDR2 SVGEGT. The CDR3 DNA is TGTGCCAGCAGACCGACAGGGGCGACCTACTACGAGCAGTACTTC. The encoded protein is CASRPTGATYYEQYF.

This chain connects TRBV7-2 to TRBJ2-5; TRBD1 might be the D (6 bases). Matching the DNA end better, TRBJ2-7 makes the J call doubtful. The CDR3 totals 14 residues. CDR1 SGHTA and CDR2 FQGNSA come from the germline V gene. The CDR3 loop reads CASSPFSQGYEQYF. CDR3 DNA: TGTGCCAGCAGCCCATTCTCACAGGGCTACGAGCAGTACTTC.

This clonotype has only a few counts. This chain connects TRBV28 to TRBJ2-1; 9 nucleotides match TRBD1. Germline lookup yields CDR1 MDHEN and CDR2 SYDVKM. The V segment lost 4 bases and the J segment 0 bases; nucleotides outside the gene matches: 13. The CDR3 contains 19 residues. The CDR3 sequence is CASSSSLMDRGSSYNEQFF. In DNA form, the CDR3 reads TGTGCCAGCAGTTCATCACTGATGGACAGGGGAAGCTCCTACAATGAGCAGTTCTTC.

The chain joins TRBV9 to TRBJ2-5, with D possibly being TRBD1 (5 bases). V gave up 3 bases and J gave up 2 bases, with 23 bases separating them. Germline V gene sequence: CDR1 SGDLS, CDR2 YYNGEE. This CDR3 region has 18 residues. The CDR3 DNA is TGTGCCAGCAGCGAGGGCAGGGCGGTTAGGAAGGGTCAAGAGACCCAGTACTTC. Protein product: CASSEGRAVRKGQETQYF.

The chain carries TRBV5-5 and TRBJ2-3; either TRBD1 or TRBD2 may supply D (5 bases each). The CDR3 runs 15 residues. CDR1 SGHKS and CDR2 YYEKEE come from the germline V gene (reference sequence). Between the trimmed V and J ends, which lost 4 bases and 10 bases, there was a span of 22 bases. CDR3 coding DNA: TGTGCCAGCAGCCAGGGACGGATGGGAATGGATGCGCAGTATTTT. It translates to CASSQGRMGMDAQYF.

The V call is TRBV20-1, the J call TRBJ1-1; D gene ambiguous. V lost 0 bases to trimming and J lost 3 bases, with 11 bases between them. CDR3 size: 14 residues. Germline V CDR1 and CDR2: DFQATT, SNEGSKA (reference sequence). The CDR3: CSARDPIEDTEAFF. The CDR3 nucleotides read TGCAGTGCTAGAGACCCGATTGAGGACACTGAAGCTTTCTTT.

This chain's CDR3 is CATSGINYEQYF. DNA for the CDR3: TGTGCTACTAGCGGAATTAACTACGAGCAGTACTTC. The chain uses TRBV7-9 and TRBJ2-7, with 8 bases lining up with TRBD2. Per the germline V gene, CDR1 is SEHNR and CDR2 is FQNEAQ (reference sequence). This CDR3 region has 12 residues.

The chain employs TRBV20-1 and TRBJ2-1; 8 bases fit TRBD2. The CDR3 consists of 15 residues. With V trimmed by 2 bases and J by 7 bases, 10 bases remained unmatched. Germline CDR1 DFQATT, CDR2 SNEGSKA (reference sequence). The CDR3: CSARRPGLGVNEQFF. CDR3 coding DNA: TGCAGTGCTAGAAGACCGGGACTAGGGGTAAATGAGCAGTTCTTC.

The J gene is TRBJ1-1, the V gene TRBV30; the D gene is possibly TRBD1 (5 bases). Trimming shortened V by 4 bases and J by 1 base, and 10 bases separated the two germline ends. The CDR3 covers 13 residues. CDR1 is GTSNPN and CDR2 is SVGIG in the germline V gene (reference sequence). Here the CDR3 DNA reads TGTGCCTGGATGGTTGGGGGGAACACTGAAGCTTTCTTT. Residues: CAWMVGGNTEAFF.

This clonotype was recorded once. The chain employs TRBV6-2 or TRBV6-3 and TRBJ1-6, with 7 positions matching TRBD1. After removal of 5 bases from V and 9 bases from J, the junction contained 4 bases not matched to a gene. The CDR3 runs to 13 residues. Germline V CDR1 and CDR2: MNHEY, SVGEGT. The CDR3 region is CASSQGQVSPLHF. In DNA form, the CDR3 reads TGTGCCAGCAGTCAAGGACAGGTTTCACCCCTCCACTTT.

This clonotype was seen only a few times. The V gene is TRBV5-1, the J gene TRBJ2-6; perhaps TRBD2 as D (5 bases). The CDR3 contains 17 residues. Germline V gene sequence: CDR1 SGHRS, CDR2 YFSETQ. V was cut by 4 bases and J by 3 bases, with 17 bases left in between. The chain's CDR3 is CASSPTSGAGGANVLTF. The CDR3 bases are TGCGCCAGCAGCCCGACCTCGGGCGCGGGTGGGGCCAACGTCCTGACTTTC.

This clonotype has more than one count but fewer than ten. The chain has TRBV20-1 and TRBJ2-5, with TRBD2 identical over 11 bases. The CDR3 has 16 residues. The trim removed 5 bases at V and 4 bases at J, leaving 12 bases unmatched. Per germline, CDR1 DFQATT and CDR2 SNEGSKA (reference sequence). CDR3 protein: CSAFPLSGGAGETQYF. The CDR3, as DNA: TGCAGTGCTTTCCCCCTTAGCGGGGGGGCTGGAGAGACCCAGTACTTC.

This clonotype was seen only a few times. The V and J genes are TRBV5-6 and TRBJ2-4; tentatively, D is TRBD1 (5 bases). Germline V gene sequence: CDR1 SGHDT, CDR2 YYEEEE. The CDR3 consists of 14 residues. The V end lost 1 base, the J end lost 5 bases, and 10 bases lay between the germline ends. The CDR3 DNA is TGTGCCAGCAGCTTGTTAGCAGGGCAAAACATTCAGTACTTC. It specifies CASSLLAGQNIQYF.

V and J are TRBV11-1 and TRBJ2-5; TRBD2 agrees at 9 bases. The CDR3 runs to 16 residues. Germline-derived CDR1 and CDR2 are SGHAT and FQDESV (reference sequence). V shed 6 bases and J 5 bases; nucleotides not matched to a gene: 13. CDR3 in amino acids: CASSSSSGGFFETQYF. CDR3 bases: TGTGCCAGCAGTTCGTCAAGCGGGGGGTTTTTCGAGACCCAGTACTTC. Full variable domain (rest looked up from reference TRBV11-1 and TRBJ2-5): EAEVAQSPRYKITEKSQAVAFWCDPISGHATLYWYRQILGQGPELLVQFQDESVVDDSQLPKDRFSAERLKGVDSTLKIQPAELGDSAMYLCASSSSSGGFFETQYFGPGTRLLVL.

The chain joins TRBV20-1 to TRBJ1-1, with D unclear. The CDR3 sequence is 12 residues long. V dropped 2 bases and J dropped 0 bases, with 4 bases sitting between them. CDR1 DFQATT and CDR2 SNEGSKA come from the germline V gene (reference sequence). The CDR3 DNA follows: TGCAGTGCTAGACGGATGAACACTGAAGCTTTCTTT. Its protein product is CSARRMNTEAFF.